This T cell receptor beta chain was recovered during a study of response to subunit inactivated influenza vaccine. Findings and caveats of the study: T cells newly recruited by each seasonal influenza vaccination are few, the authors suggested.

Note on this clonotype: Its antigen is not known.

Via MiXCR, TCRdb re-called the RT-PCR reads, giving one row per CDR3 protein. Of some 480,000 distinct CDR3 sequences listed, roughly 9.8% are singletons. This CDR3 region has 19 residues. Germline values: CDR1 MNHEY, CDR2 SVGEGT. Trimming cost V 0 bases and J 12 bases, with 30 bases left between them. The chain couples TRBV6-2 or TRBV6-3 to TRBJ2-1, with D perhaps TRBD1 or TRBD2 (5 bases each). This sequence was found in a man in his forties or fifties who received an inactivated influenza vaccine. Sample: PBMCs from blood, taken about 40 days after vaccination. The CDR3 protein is CASSYSTLFDIRGPSGQFF. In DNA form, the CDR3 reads TGTGCCAGCAGTTACTCCACCCTATTTGACATCCGGGGACCAAGTGGGCAGTTCTTC.